The T cell receptor (beta chain) described here comes from a study of cytomegalovirus exposure and HLA in healthy donors. It was healthy bone marrow donors who served as donors. With 60 Vbeta and 13 Jbeta primers, the PCR was carried out. The assay was immunoSEQ multiplex PCR, and TCRdb's table has in-frame clones only and misses some. The sample contains around 100,000 clones, less than 80% of which appear only once. Sequenced input: PBMCs. The sequence was collected from a woman in her thirties in good health and CMV-seronegative.

CDR3 bases: TGCGCCAGCAACCCGAATCGCGGGAGAATGGGGGGAGAGACCCAGTACTTC. Its translation is CASNPNRGRMGGETQYF. The V call is TRBV5-1, the J call TRBJ2-5; 7 nucleotides line up with TRBD2. Germline V gene data show CDR1 as SGHRS and CDR2 as YFSETQ. The trim removed 6 bases at V and 4 bases at J, leaving 18 bases unmatched. The CDR3 has 17 residues.